Presented here are 30 T cell receptor beta chains from one specimen sequenced in a study of post-analysis software for immune sequencing data. Unique molecular identifiers had been added to the TCR beta cDNA libraries. TCRdb ran MiXCR on the PCR reads and lists one entry per CDR3 protein. The sample lists about 150,000 distinct CDR3 sequences, about 30% seen once, with approximately 1.6% in the top ten. Broader study findings: The five TRBV segments detected at higher frequency in patients than in controls included TRBV5-6, TRBV5-1 and TRBV20-1.

These receptors have no known antigen. The sample comprised blood. The origin of the receptors is a girl aged 10-17 years with multiple sclerosis.

This clonotype showed up just once. One junction end does not reproduce the germline sequence, and a read error may be involved. This chain connects TRBV3-1 to TRBJ2-1, with a tentative D call TRBD2 (6 bases). The CDR3 is made up of 18 amino acids. Germline V gives CDR1 LGHDT, CDR2 YNNKEL (reference sequence). Here the CDR3 reads CASSQDPRAGRNYNGQFF. The CDR3 DNA reads as TGTGCCAGCAGCCAAGATCCCAGAGCGGGCCGAAACTACAATGGGCAGTTCTTC.

The table lists this clonotype with a few counts. Here the CDR3 DNA reads TGTGCCAGCAGCCCGCGGGCGCTCGGGGGGGATTCACCCCTCCACTTT. Translation gives CASSPRALGGDSPLHF. The chain uses TRBV9 and TRBJ1-6; D possibly corresponds to TRBD1 (5 bases). CDR1 is SGDLS and CDR2 is YYNGEE in the germline V gene. The length of the CDR3 is 16 residues. Trimming shortened V by 4 bases and J by 8 bases, and 19 bases separated the two germline ends.

This clonotype was seen many times. This chain joins TRBV3-1 and TRBJ2-3; no firm D call. The V and J ends lost 0 bases and 6 bases respectively, with 16 bases between them. Germline CDR1 LGHDT, CDR2 YNNKEL (reference sequence). There are 16 residues in the CDR3. The CDR3 here is CASSQDPAGGMDTQYF. For the CDR3, the DNA is TGTGCCAGCAGCCAAGATCCCGCAGGTGGAATGGATACGCAGTATTTT.

This clonotype was seen at least ten times. The chain has TRBV12-3 or TRBV12-4 and TRBJ2-1; D not certain. CDR3 length: 15 residues. Deletions cut 3 bases from V and 2 bases from J, with 11 bases between. CDR3 nucleotides: TGTGCCAGCAGTTTCGGTACTAAGGCCTACAATGAGCAGTTCTTC. Translation: CASSFGTKAYNEQFF.

This clonotype was picked up many times. J is TRBJ2-7 and V is TRBV5-8; the D is unclear. The V gene lost 4 bases and the J gene lost 5 bases, with 13 bases spanning the gap. Looked up from germline, CDR1 is SGHTS and CDR2 is YDEGEE. The CDR3 is made up of 13 amino acids. The CDR3 reads CASSQGINHEQYF. The DNA of the CDR3 is TGTGCCAGCAGCCAAGGAATAAACCACGAGCAGTACTTC. Together with reference TRBV5-8 and TRBJ2-7, the CDR3 gives the full variable domain: EAGVTQSPTHLIKTRGQQATLRCSPISGHTSVYWYQQALGLGLQFLLWYDEGEERNRGNFPPRFSGRQFPNYSSELNVNALELEDSALYLCASSQGINHEQYFGPGTRLTVT.

This clonotype has a count of ten or more. J is TRBJ2-1 and V is TRBV9, with TRBD2 matching 7 bases. J lost 6 bases, V lost 4 bases, and 7 bases had no gene match. This CDR3 contains 14 residues. Germline loops: CDR1 SGDLS, CDR2 YYNGEE. The CDR3, as DNA: TGTGCCAGCAGCAACCTATGGGGGGGCAATGAGCAGTTCTTC. Translated, it gives CASSNLWGGNEQFF.

In its sample, this clonotype was seen a few times. V and J are TRBV29-1 and TRBJ2-1; TRBD2 matches 11 bases. CDR1 is SQVTM, CDR2 ANQGSEA, per germline. J gave up 12 bases and V 6 bases, and 13 bases lay outside the gene matches. The CDR3 has 14 amino acids. This chain's CDR3 is CSVKLLAGVYGQFF. The CDR3 DNA reads TGCAGCGTCAAGTTACTAGCGGGAGTTTATGGGCAGTTCTTC.

Ten or more counts support this clonotype. The chain carries TRBV20-1 and TRBJ2-7, with TRBD2 identical over 8 bases. This CDR3 has 17 amino acids. Unmatched junction bases numbered 16, after V lost 4 bases and J lost 2 bases. CDR1 is DFQATT, CDR2 SNEGSKA, per germline (reference sequence). In DNA, the CDR3 is TGCAGTGCTAAAGTTCCCATTCCTAGCGGGTTGACCTACGAGCAGTACTTC. Its translation is CSAKVPIPSGLTYEQYF.

This clonotype was seen a handful of times. V is TRBV6-5 and J is TRBJ1-1; 9 bases match TRBD1. The CDR3 extends over 16 amino acids. Germline CDR1 is MNHEY and CDR2 is SVGAGI. V gave up 4 bases and J gave up 5 bases; unmatched junction bases: 11. CDR3 sequence (DNA): TGTGCCAGCAGTTCCGGGGGACAGGGTTTTACGACTGAAGCTTTCTTT. The encoded protein is CASSSGGQGFTTEAFF.

As to this clonotype: The junction differs from germline at one of its ends, possibly a read error. CDR3 sequence: CASSPQGTRGTEAFF. The CDR3 nucleotides are TGTGCCAGCTCCCCACAAGGGACCAGAGGGACTGAAGCTTTCTTT. This chain uses TRBV18 with TRBJ1-1; possibly TRBD1 for D (5 bases). CDR3 length: 15 residues. Germline-derived CDR1 and CDR2 are KGHSH and LQKENI.

In its sample, this clonotype was seen once. V gene TRBV4-1 combines with J gene TRBJ2-7; unclear D gene. V was clipped by 3 bases and J by 1 base, with 7 bases between them. Germline V CDR1 and CDR2: MGHRA, YSYEKL. The CDR3 is 13 amino acids. CDR3 in amino acids: CASSHGSSYEQYF. For the CDR3, the DNA is TGCGCCAGCAGCCACGGTAGTTCCTACGAGCAGTACTTC.

This clonotype appeared many times. This chain uses TRBV6-6 with TRBJ2-1; D gene unclear. Germline loops: CDR1 MNHNY, CDR2 SVGAGI (reference sequence). V was trimmed by 1 base and J by 5 bases, leaving 6 bases between them. The CDR3 extends over 13 amino acids. CDR3 residues: CASSYFPNNEQFF. CDR3 DNA sequence: TGTGCCAGCAGTTACTTTCCGAACAATGAGCAGTTCTTC.

The V call is TRBV19, the J call TRBJ2-1; D possibly corresponds to TRBD2 (6 bases). Trimming took off 5 bases at V and 2 bases at J, with 13 bases between the two ends. Germline values: CDR1 LNHDA, CDR2 SQIVND (reference sequence). The CDR3 runs 15 residues. Here the CDR3 DNA reads TGTGCCAGTAGTGTACGGGACTCTACCTACAATGAGCAGTTCTTC. Translating gives CASSVRDSTYNEQFF.

This clonotype has a handful of counts. The CDR3 spells CASNQETQYF. The CDR3 DNA is TGTGCCAGCAACCAAGAGACCCAGTACTTC. V and J are TRBV2 and TRBJ2-5; D is unclear. The CDR3 extends over 10 amino acids. V was clipped by 7 bases and J by 0 bases, with 0 bases between them. Germline V gives CDR1 SNHLY, CDR2 FYNNEI.

V gene TRBV20-1 combines with J gene TRBJ2-3; D is ambiguous. Trimming cost V 3 bases and J 7 bases, with 20 bases left between them. Germline V gene sequence: CDR1 DFQATT, CDR2 SNEGSKA (reference sequence). The CDR3 length is 15 residues. CDR3 coding DNA: TGCAGTGCTAGTAAAGAACTATCCTCTCTTAATACGCAGTATTTT. This translates into CSASKELSSLNTQYF.

This clonotype has a count of ten or more. The chain has TRBV7-2 and TRBJ1-2, with D maybe TRBD1 (6 bases). CDR3 length: 13 residues. The germline V gene encodes CDR1 SGHTA and CDR2 FQGNSA. V was clipped by 7 bases and J by 3 bases, with 12 bases between them. The CDR3: CASKVYRDYGYTF. The CDR3, as DNA: TGTGCCAGCAAGGTATACAGGGACTATGGCTACACCTTC. Full variable domain (remainder filled in from reference TRBV7-2 and TRBJ1-2): GAGVSQSPSNKVTEKGKDVELRCDPISGHTALYWYRQSLGQGLEFLIYFQGNSAPDKSGLPSDRFSAERTGGSVSTLTIQRTQQEDSAVYLCASKVYRDYGYTFGSGTRLTVV.

This clonotype was counted at least ten times. The chain is built from TRBV7-3 and TRBJ2-3; D is possibly TRBD1 (5 bases). Trimming left V 1 base short and J 13 bases short, with 27 bases between. The germline CDR1 and CDR2 sequences are SGHTA and FQGTGA. CDR3 length: 17 amino acids. DNA of the CDR3: TGTGCCAGCAGCTTAAAGGGTTGGACGTTTGAAGGGGATCCGAAGTATTTT. Translation: CASSLKGWTFEGDPKYF.

This clonotype was counted at least ten times. The J gene is TRBJ1-5, the V gene TRBV29-1; TRBD1 aligns across 9 bases. Germline trimming cut 6 bases from V and 6 bases from J; bases unmatched to any gene: 9. Germline V gene lookup returns CDR1 SQVTM and CDR2 ANQGSEA. The CDR3 is 14 amino acids. CDR3 loop: CSVMGQGQGQPQHF. The CDR3 DNA follows: TGCAGCGTGATGGGACAGGGTCAAGGTCAGCCCCAGCATTTT.

This clonotype was detected many times. The chain uses TRBV20-1 and TRBJ2-3, with 11 bases lining up with TRBD2. Germline loops: CDR1 DFQATT, CDR2 SNEGSKA (reference sequence). This CDR3 contains 15 residues. CDR3 amino acids: CGCGGLAVPPDTQYF. Here the CDR3 DNA reads TGCGGGTGTGGGGGACTAGCGGTCCCGCCGGATACGCAGTATTTT.

This clonotype came up a few times. The gene calls are TRBV5-1 and TRBJ2-1; D gene ambiguous. Trimming cost V 0 bases and J 9 bases, with 16 bases left between them. This CDR3 spans 15 amino acids. Germline lookup yields CDR1 SGHRS and CDR2 YFSETQ. DNA for the CDR3: TGCGCCAGCAGCTTGGGGTTTGGGAAGAAGAGTGAGCAGTTCTTC. Its translation: CASSLGFGKKSEQFF. The full variable domain, in which reference TRBV5-1 and TRBJ2-1 provide the parts outside the CDR3, is KAGVTQTPRYLIKTRGQQVTLSCSPISGHRSVSWYQQTPGQGLQFLFEYFSETQRNKGNFPGRFSGRQFSNSRSEMNVSTLELGDSALYLCASSLGFGKKSEQFFGPGTRLTVL.

This clonotype was seen many times. The chain combines TRBV27 with TRBJ2-7; D not resolved. Germline assignment: CDR1 MNHEY and CDR2 SMNVEV (reference sequence). The V gene lost 6 bases and the J gene lost 4 bases, with 10 bases spanning the gap. The CDR3 extends over 12 amino acids. The CDR3 DNA follows: TGTGCCAGCAGGGGCAGGTCATACGAGCAGTACTTC. It is translated as CASRGRSYEQYF.

The table lists this clonotype with many counts. V and J are TRBV7-9 and TRBJ2-5; D is uncertain. The ends were cut back, 10 bases at V and 5 bases at J, with 11 bases in the middle. CDR1 and CDR2 from the germline V gene are SEHNR and FQNEAQ (reference sequence). This CDR3 spans 11 amino acids. The CDR3 sequence: CATITLETQYF. The DNA for the CDR3 is TGTGCCACCATTACACTCGAGACCCAGTACTTC.

V usage is TRBV6-5 and J usage is TRBJ2-1; 7 bases match TRBD2. Germline values: CDR1 MNHEY, CDR2 SVGAGI. CDR3 size: 12 residues. V lost 7 bases, J lost 15 bases, and 12 bases stayed unmatched. The CDR3 reads CASTKGDGRLFF. The CDR3 DNA reads TGTGCCAGCACCAAGGGTGACGGGAGGCTGTTCTTC.

This clonotype was seen a handful of times. CDR3 in amino acids: CASSLGLAPNNEQYF. CDR3 sequence (DNA): TGTGCCAGCAGCTTAGGGCTAGCGCCAAACAATGAGCAGTACTTC. The genes are TRBV7-2 and TRBJ2-7; TRBD2 is a possible D gene (6 bases). CDR1 is SGHTA, CDR2 FQGNSA, per germline. V lost 1 base, J lost 7 bases, and 17 bases lay in between. The CDR3 is 15 residues long. Full variable domain (remainder filled in from reference TRBV7-2 and TRBJ2-7): GAGVSQSPSNKVTEKGKDVELRCDPISGHTALYWYRQSLGQGLEFLIYFQGNSAPDKSGLPSDRFSAERTGGSVSTLTIQRTQQEDSAVYLCASSLGLAPNNEQYFGPGTRLTVT.

In this sample, this clonotype turned up many times. This rearrangement joins TRBV12-3 or TRBV12-4 to TRBJ2-1; possibly TRBD1 for D (6 bases). Trimming cost V 9 bases and J 7 bases, with 13 bases left between them. The CDR3 extends over 12 amino acids. The CDR3 here is CASTGNGNEQFF. DNA of the CDR3: TGTGCCAGTACAGGGAACGGGAATGAGCAGTTCTTC.

The CDR3 nucleotides read TGTGCCAGTAGTATAGCCAGGAGGTCTGATGAGCAGTTCTTC. Translation gives CASSIARRSDEQFF. This chain uses TRBV19 with TRBJ2-1, with D maybe TRBD2 (5 bases). The CDR3 spans 14 residues. The V end was cut by 1 base, the J end by 8 bases, with 12 bases between. The germline V gene encodes CDR1 LNHDA and CDR2 SQIVND (reference sequence).

As concerns this clonotype: One base away lies a much larger clone, so this may be a sequencing read error. The genes are TRBV10-3 and TRBJ2-5; 9 bases are shared with TRBD2. The germline CDR1 and CDR2 sequences are ENHRY and SYGVKD. The CDR3 consists of 12 residues. Germline trimming cut 11 bases from V and 4 bases from J; bases unmatched to any gene: 5. The CDR3 bases are TGTGCCGCCGATAGCGGGGGAGAGACCCAGTACTTC. Its protein is CAADSGGETQYF.

The chain is built from TRBV28 and TRBJ2-3, with D maybe TRBD2 (5 bases). V dropped 11 bases and J dropped 4 bases, with 13 bases sitting between them. CDR3 length: 12 residues. Germline V CDR1 and CDR2: MDHEN, SYDVKM. The CDR3 region is CAGPLGADTQYF. DNA of the CDR3: TGTGCCGGACCTCTGGGAGCAGATACGCAGTATTTT.

This clonotype came up once. CDR3 protein: CASSRRDNSPLHF. In nucleotides, the CDR3 is TGCGCCAGCAGCCGACGGGATAATTCACCCCTCCACTTT. V is TRBV5-1 and J is TRBJ1-6; D not resolved. The CDR3 covers 13 residues. Germline V gives CDR1 SGHRS, CDR2 YFSETQ. Trimming removed 4 bases from V and 5 bases from J, with 7 bases in between.

This clonotype was recorded many times. This chain connects TRBV5-1 to TRBJ2-7; weak D call: TRBD1 (5 bases). The CDR3 contains 14 residues. The germline V gene has CDR1 SGHRS and CDR2 YFSETQ. V lost 0 bases and J 0 bases, leaving 7 bases between the germline ends. CDR3 nucleotide sequence: TGCGCCAGCAGCTTGGACAGGAGCTCCTACGAGCAGTACTTC. It specifies CASSLDRSSYEQYF.